Presented here are 16 T cell receptor beta chains from one specimen sequenced in a study of pediatric ulcerative colitis. Libraries were prepared by immunoSEQ multiplex PCR; TCRdb keeps only in-frame clonotypes and omits some of them. The sample lists around 13,000 clones, about 74% occurring once. Rectal tissue came from one to two pinch biopsies taken at colonoscopy. The sample comprised gut tissue. These receptors were obtained from a boy aged 5 to 17 who was a control in a study of pediatric ulcerative colitis.

The chain recombines TRBV19 with TRBJ2-2, with unresolved D. The CDR3 sequence is 15 residues long. The germline V gene has CDR1 LNHDA and CDR2 SQIVND (reference sequence). With 5 bases removed from V and 2 bases from J, the gap between germline ends came to 12 bases. For the CDR3, the DNA is TGTGCCAGTAGTTTTCAACAGCCAAACACCGGGGAGCTGTTTTTT. Its protein is CASSFQQPNTGELFF.

With regard to this clone: Other nucleotide sequences from this sample produce the same CDR3. The chain carries TRBV7-9 and TRBJ1-4; the D gene is possibly TRBD1 (5 bases). V was pared by 3 bases and J by 5 bases, with 10 bases between. The CDR3 runs to 14 residues. In germline, CDR1 is SEHNR, CDR2 FQNEAQ (reference sequence). The CDR3 here is CASSLGDGNEKLFF. The CDR3 DNA reads TGTGCCAGCAGCTTGGGGGACGGCAATGAAAAACTGTTTTTT. The variable domain in full, with the rest retrieved from reference TRBV7-9 and TRBJ1-4, is DTGVSQNPRHKITKRGQNVTFRCDPISEHNRLYWYRQTLGQGPEFLTYFQNEAQLEKSRLLSDRFSAERPKGSFSTLEIQRTEQGDSAMYLCASSLGDGNEKLFFGSGTQLSVL.

The rearrangement uses TRBV19 and TRBJ1-2; 7 nucleotides match TRBD1. V lost 5 bases and J lost 8; bases outside the gene matches: 8. Germline-derived CDR1 and CDR2 are LNHDA and SQIVND (reference sequence). The CDR3 runs 13 residues. CDR3 coding DNA: TGTGCCAGTAGTTCCACAGGGGAGGGAGGCTACACCTTC. It codes for CASSSTGEGGYTF.

CDR3 loop: CASSSGTDPFNEQFF. For the CDR3, the DNA is TGTGCCAGCAGCTCAGGGACCGACCCTTTCAATGAGCAGTTCTTC. The chain carries TRBV11-1 and TRBJ2-1, with D perhaps TRBD1 or TRBD2 (5 bases each). Between the trimmed V and J ends, which lost 4 bases and 6 bases, there was a span of 16 bases. This CDR3 is 15 amino acids long. The germline gives CDR1 SGHAT, CDR2 FQDESV (reference sequence).

The chain couples TRBV7-2 to TRBJ1-2, with TRBD1 as a possible D gene (6 bases). V was clipped by 5 bases and J by 4 bases, with 17 bases between them. In germline, CDR1 is SGHTA, CDR2 FQGNSA. The CDR3 totals 15 residues. The CDR3, as DNA: TGTGCCAGCAGCCGACGCTCGGACAGCCCCTATGGCTACACCTTC. This translates into CASSRRSDSPYGYTF.

The chain employs TRBV6-1 and TRBJ2-7; 8 nucleotides align to TRBD2. Trimming at V came to 6 bases and at J to 3 bases, leaving 7 bases not matched to a gene. The CDR3 is made up of 14 amino acids. In germline, CDR1 is MNHNS, CDR2 SASEGT. CDR3 sequence (DNA): TGTGCCAGCAGCCCCGGGACTAGAGGCTACGAGCAGTACGTC. Its protein is CASSPGTRGYEQYV.

The chain recombines TRBV7-5 with TRBJ2-5; no check of the table's D call, TRBD1, against the DNA was made. TRBV7-5 is a pseudogene. The length of the CDR3 is 14 residues. As DNA, the CDR3 is TGTGCCAGAAGCTTGGACAGGGGGAAAGAGACCCAGTACTTC. This gives the protein CARSLDRGKETQYF.

The chain recombines TRBV19 with TRBJ1-3, with D uncertain. CDR3 length: 18 residues. V dropped 6 bases and J dropped 2 bases, with 23 bases sitting between them. Germline V gene sequence: CDR1 LNHDA, CDR2 SQIVND (reference sequence). The CDR3 here is CASSRTGSQIGPGNTIYF. The CDR3 DNA reads as TGTGCCAGTAGCAGGACGGGGTCACAGATAGGGCCTGGAAACACCATATATTTT.

The J gene is TRBJ2-3, the V gene TRBV9, with D hard to call. CDR3 length: 14 residues. Trimming removed 0 bases from V and 5 bases from J, with 10 bases in between. Looked up from germline, CDR1 is SGDLS and CDR2 is YYNGEE. This CDR3 reads CASSVDGVGDTQYF. The CDR3 region has the DNA TGTGCCAGCAGCGTAGATGGGGTTGGAGATACGCAGTATTTT. Drawing the rest from reference TRBV9 and TRBJ2-3, the complete variable domain is DSGVTQTPKHLITATGQRVTLRCSPRSGDLSVYWYQQSLDQGLQFLIQYYNGEERAKGNILERFSAQQFPDLHSELNLSSLELGDSALYFCASSVDGVGDTQYFGPGTRLTVL.

This clone has only one observation. The rearrangement joins TRBV4-2 to TRBJ2-3; maybe TRBD2 (6 bases). Germline assignment: CDR1 LGHNA and CDR2 YNFKEQ. Trimming removed 1 base at V and 5 bases at J, with 7 bases between. This CDR3 is built from 13 residues. The CDR3, as DNA: TGTGCCAGCAGCCAAGCGGGGGAAGATACGCAGTATTTT. This codes for CASSQAGEDTQYF.

J is TRBJ2-1 and V is TRBV10-1, with TRBD2 identical over 13 bases. V lost 4 bases to trimming and J lost 9 bases; unmatched junction nucleotides: 3. The CDR3 spans 14 residues. Per germline, CDR1 WNHNN and CDR2 SYGVQD (reference sequence). DNA for the CDR3: TGCGCCAGCAGTGGGGGACTAGCGGGAAGTGAGCAGTTCTTC. Protein: CASSGGLAGSEQFF.

V and J are TRBV4-3 and TRBJ2-5; 9 nucleotides match TRBD2. Germline trimming cut 3 bases from V and 4 bases from J; bases unmatched to any gene: 9. Looked up from germline, CDR1 is LGHNA and CDR2 is YSLEER. CDR3 size: 16 residues. CDR3 in DNA: TGCGCCAGCAGCCATCGACCTAGCGGGACGGGAGAGACCCAGTACTTC. Its protein is CASSHRPSGTGETQYF.

This chain uses TRBV19 with TRBJ2-5; D perhaps matches TRBD2 (6 bases). With 4 bases removed from V and 5 bases from J, the gap between germline ends came to 8 bases. The CDR3 extends over 12 amino acids. In germline, CDR1 is LNHDA, CDR2 SQIVND (reference sequence). CDR3 region: CASSTGRETQYF. CDR3 in DNA: TGTGCCAGTAGTACAGGGAGGGAGACCCAGTACTTC.

V gene TRBV6-1 combines with J gene TRBJ1-4, with D maybe TRBD1 (6 bases). Trimming removed 4 bases from V and 0 bases from J, with 9 bases in between. CDR1 and CDR2 (germline): MNHNS, SASEGT. The CDR3 length is 15 residues. CDR3 DNA sequence: TGTGCCAGCAGTGGGACAGTTACAACTAATGAAAAACTGTTTTTT. Translation: CASSGTVTTNEKLFF.

The chain recombines TRBV5-1 with TRBJ2-2; D not resolved. V was clipped by 0 bases and J by 3 bases, with 6 bases between them. This CDR3 is built from 14 residues. Germline-derived CDR1 and CDR2 are SGHRS and YFSETQ. The CDR3 DNA follows: TGCGCCAGCAGCTTGGAAGCCCACACCGGGGAGCTGTTTTTT. It specifies CASSLEAHTGELFF.

This clone showed up just once. V usage is TRBV2 and J usage is TRBJ2-3; 11 positions agree with TRBD2. The CDR3 totals 15 residues. J was trimmed by 6 bases and V by 7 bases; bases with no gene match: 9. CDR1 and CDR2 from the germline V gene are SNHLY and FYNNEI. As DNA, the CDR3 is TGTGCCAGCAAGAAACTAGCGGGAGCCGGGGATACGCAGTATTTT. As protein: CASKKLAGAGDTQYF.